Reported below is one T cell receptor (beta chain). Its specificity is unknown. The data derive from a study of cytomegalovirus exposure and HLA in healthy donors. The study, taken as a whole, reports: Accurate prediction of most subjects' HLA-A and HLA-B alleles from TCR beta sequences was reported. Reportedly, fewer N-insertions than the 666-donor mean appeared in an Asian-associated ancestry cluster in a later analysis. An analysis done earlier found most TCR beta V segments productive about 90% or about 30% of the time.

CDR3 length: 11 residues. Per the germline V gene, CDR1 is MDHEN and CDR2 is SYDVKM. Trimming left V 6 bases short and J 2 bases short, with 4 bases between. Researchers ran the PCR with 60 Vbeta and 13 Jbeta primers. Clones were read by immunoSEQ multiplex PCR, and TCRdb kept only the in-frame ones, dropping some. The table includes approximately 150,000 clones, about 85% detected once. Sequencing was carried out using PBMCs. The receptor was isolated from a human donor in good health. The chain uses TRBV28 and TRBJ1-1; D uncertain. CDR3 in DNA: TGTGCCAGCAGACACAACACTGAAGCTTTCTTT. It yields the protein CASRHNTEAFF.